Reported below is one TCR beta chain. What it binds is unknown. The source of the sample is a study of cytomegalovirus exposure and HLA in healthy donors. Both 60 Vbeta primers and 13 Jbeta primers went into the PCR. TCRdb keeps only in-frame clones here, not all; method: immunoSEQ multiplex PCR. The profile covers around 150,000 clones, with around 80% appearing a single time and roughly 6.2% taken by the ten largest. General study findings and limits: The CMV antigen specificity of a few CMV-associated chains was confirmed through in vitro analysis. Published work reported that the classifier diagnosed cytomegalovirus status with high specificity and sensitivity.

CDR1 LNHDA and CDR2 SQIVND come from the germline V gene (reference sequence). V was clipped by 5 bases and J by 2 bases; unmatched bases: 21. The CDR3 is 20 amino acids. The sequenced sample consisted of PBMCs. This TCR came from a male donor in good health and CMV-seropositive. J is TRBJ2-3 and V is TRBV19; TRBD1 matches at 8 bases. CDR3 residues: CASSPGTGGLEWANTDTQYF. The CDR3 bases are TGTGCCAGTAGTCCCGGGACAGGAGGGCTGGAGTGGGCAAACACAGATACGCAGTATTTT.